This entry features one T cell receptor (beta chain) sequence. Antigen specificity is unknown. These data originate in a study of cytomegalovirus exposure and HLA in healthy donors. V dropped 1 base and J dropped 7; count of bases not matched to a gene: 15. This CDR3 contains 19 residues. Per germline, CDR1 LNHDA and CDR2 SQIVND (reference sequence). 13 Jbeta primers and 60 Vbeta primers were used for the PCR. Original processing methods: Among the unique TCR beta chains that a later analysis counted, about 86 million in all, roughly 9.9 million were shared. TCRdb's copy holds only in-frame clones and misses some; the assay was immunoSEQ multiplex PCR. V, J and clone size are those of that table, while D and trimming were read from the DNA. This sample has 140,000 or so clones; more than 75% occur once, and the top ten carry 1.5% to 2%. Study-wide results and limits: Sequencing likely produced, as an artifact, a cluster of highly shared sequence variants. For most TCR sequences rarity was the rule, although some public TCRs occurred in many donors. Previously analyzed data showed that most TCR beta V segments were productive at a frequency of about 87% or about 30%.

The sample was PBMCs. The clonotype was recovered from a man aged 35 to 55 in good health and CMV-seronegative. J is TRBJ2-1 and V is TRBV19; TRBD2 matches at 11 bases. The DNA for the CDR3 is TGTGCCAGTAGTATAGGTTCCCAAAGACTAGCGGGGTCTGGGAATGAGCAGTTCTTC. It is translated as CASSIGSQRLAGSGNEQFF.